The 8 T cell receptor beta chains in this list originate from one sample, sequenced in a study of blood T cell repertoires in COVID-19. Some clones are missing from TCRdb's copy, which holds only in-frame ones; the method was immunoSEQ multiplex PCR. The sample consists of some 130,000 clones, under 95% of them appearing once. Sample: peripheral blood. The receptor source for this set is a man in his fifties or sixties with active COVID-19.

The chain combines TRBV19 with TRBJ2-3; TRBD2 aligns across 8 bases. The trim removed 8 bases at V and 0 bases at J, leaving 1 base unmatched. CDR3 size: 13 residues. Germline CDR1 reads LNHDA; CDR2 reads SQIVND (reference sequence). CDR3 amino acids: CASRTSSTDTQYF. CDR3 DNA sequence: TGTGCCAGTCGGACTAGCAGCACAGATACGCAGTATTTT.

The J gene is TRBJ2-5, the V gene TRBV7-3; the match to TRBD2 covers 8 bases. The V gene's germline CDR1 is SGHTA and CDR2 FQGTGA. CDR3 length equals 17 residues. The trim removed 4 bases at V and 4 bases at J, leaving 14 bases unmatched. The CDR3 DNA is TGTGCCAGCAGCTCTCGGGGTAGCGGGGTCCTAGGAGAGACCCAGTACTTC. Translation: CASSSRGSGVLGETQYF.

The chain employs TRBV5-1 and TRBJ2-2; 7 bases match TRBD2. Trimming cost V 3 bases and J 7 bases; bases outside gene matches: 6. From germline, CDR1 is SGHRS and CDR2 YFSETQ. The CDR3 has 14 amino acids. CDR3 region: CASSSGLDGGELFF. CDR3 nucleotides: TGCGCCAGCAGCTCTGGACTAGACGGCGGGGAGCTGTTTTTT.

The chain joins TRBV3-1 (or the pseudogene TRBV3-2) to TRBJ2-2, with 9 bases identical to TRBD2. Germline V gene lookup returns CDR1 LGHDT and CDR2 YNNKEL (reference sequence). Trimming at V came to 4 bases and at J to 2 bases, leaving 14 bases not matched to a gene. The CDR3 consists of 19 residues. CDR3 sequence: CASSPPVGAGGTNTGELFF. For the CDR3, the DNA is TGTGCCAGCAGCCCACCCGTCGGGGCGGGGGGGACCAACACCGGGGAGCTGTTTTTT.

The genes are TRBV4-2 and TRBJ2-3; 10 bases are shared with TRBD2. The CDR3 is 17 residues long. The germline CDR1 and CDR2 sequences are LGHNA and YNFKEQ. The junction had 4 bases not matched to a gene; V was cut back by 1 base and J by 0 bases. The chain's CDR3 is CASSQVSSGGSTDTQYF. The CDR3 bases are TGTGCCAGCAGCCAAGTTTCTAGCGGGGGAAGCACAGATACGCAGTATTTT.

The chain joins TRBV14 to TRBJ1-1; possibly TRBD1 for D (6 bases). From germline, CDR1 is SGHDN and CDR2 FVKESK. V was pared by 1 base and J by 1 base, with 22 bases between. CDR3 length: 19 residues. The CDR3 DNA reads TGTGCCAGCAGCCAAGTATACACGTGGGGGCGCGAGCAGAACACTGAAGCTTTCTTT. Protein product: CASSQVYTWGREQNTEAFF.

V and J are TRBV19 and TRBJ1-2; D may be TRBD1 (6 bases). The CDR3 spans 14 residues. Trimming removed 1 base from V and 2 bases from J, with 8 bases in between. CDR1 LNHDA and CDR2 SQIVND come from the germline V gene (reference sequence). The CDR3 sequence: CASSIVGGNYGYTF. The CDR3 DNA reads as TGTGCCAGTAGTATAGTAGGGGGAAACTATGGCTACACCTTC.

This clone appeared once. The chain combines TRBV5-1 with TRBJ1-1, with 8 positions matching TRBD1. The CDR3 length is 14 residues. Germline V CDR1 and CDR2: SGHRS, YFSETQ. V shed 3 bases, J shed 1 base, and the junction held 2 bases outside the gene matches. The CDR3 protein is CASSWGTGNTEAFF. In DNA, the CDR3 is TGCGCCAGCAGCTGGGGGACAGGGAACACTGAAGCTTTCTTT.